This T cell receptor (beta chain) stems from a study of CD8 T cells in Susac syndrome. RNA totalling about 0.45 to 1 ug underwent reverse transcription with random hexamers. TCRdb processed the immunoSEQ multiplex PCR reads anew with MiXCR; each CDR3 protein has one entry. Found here are about 120,000 distinct CDR3 sequences, 90% to 95% of them singletons; the top ten hold 0.095% to 0.1%. This receptor was taken from a human donor in good health. What was sequenced was CD4+ T cells from PBMCs.

CDR3 sequence (DNA): TGTGCCTGGGAACAGGGGATGAACACCGGGGAGCTGTTTTTT. Protein: CAWEQGMNTGELFF. The genes are TRBV30 and TRBJ2-2, with 7 nucleotides matching TRBD1. The V segment lost 5 bases and the J segment 1 base; nucleotides outside the gene matches: 4. Germline assignment: CDR1 GTSNPN and CDR2 SVGIG (reference sequence). This CDR3 contains 14 residues.